The 10 T cell receptor beta chains presented below share a single source sample, sequenced in a study of cytomegalovirus exposure and HLA in healthy donors. A multiplex PCR was run with 60 Vbeta primers and 13 Jbeta primers. Only in-frame clones appear in the TCRdb table, and some are missing; sequencing was by immunoSEQ multiplex PCR. Seen here are approximately 100,000 clones, 75% observed once, and the top ten hold 2.5%. Sequencing used PBMCs. The receptor source for this set is a man aged 40-49 years in good health and CMV-seronegative.

The chain carries TRBV5-4 and TRBJ2-5; 7 nucleotides match TRBD1. The V gene's germline CDR1 is SGHNT and CDR2 YYREEE (reference sequence). The V gene end was trimmed by 4 bases and the J gene end by 2 bases; junction bases not matched to a gene: 8. The CDR3 length is 15 residues. The CDR3 is CASSQLPGQQETQYF. For the CDR3, the DNA is TGTGCCAGCAGCCAACTTCCGGGACAGCAAGAGACCCAGTACTTC.

The genes are TRBV6-5 and TRBJ2-7; 7 nucleotides align to TRBD2. After removal of 0 bases from V and 6 bases from J, the junction contained 8 bases not matched to a gene. CDR3 size: 15 residues. Germline V CDR1 and CDR2: MNHEY, SVGAGI. The CDR3 here is CASSYSGRGPGEQYF. The CDR3 coding sequence is TGTGCCAGCAGTTACTCGGGGAGGGGACCGGGCGAGCAGTACTTC.

This sequence joins TRBV19 and TRBJ2-1; 9 positions agree with TRBD1. CDR1 and CDR2 (germline): LNHDA, SQIVND (reference sequence). Trimming removed 1 base from V and 3 bases from J; junction bases left unmatched: 4. CDR3 length: 16 residues. CDR3 protein: CASSIGDRGVYNEQFF. CDR3 DNA sequence: TGTGCCAGTAGTATAGGTGACAGGGGGGTCTACAATGAGCAGTTCTTC.

The rearrangement joins TRBV4-1 to TRBJ1-1, with unresolved D. V was clipped by 0 bases and J by 0 bases, with 11 bases between them. Germline CDR1 MGHRA, CDR2 YSYEKL. The CDR3 is 16 residues long. CDR3 coding DNA: TGCGCCAGCAGCCAAGATATTGGCGGTGTGAACACTGAAGCTTTCTTT. It codes for CASSQDIGGVNTEAFF.

This clone was seen more than once but under ten times. The CDR3 bases are TGTGCCAGTAGTAGCGCAACAGGGTTCTACGAGCAGTACTTC. This encodes CASSSATGFYEQYF. The chain uses TRBV19 and TRBJ2-7; D may be TRBD1 (6 bases). Germline CDR1 LNHDA, CDR2 SQIVND (reference sequence). The V end was cut by 4 bases, the J end by 3 bases, with 13 bases between. This CDR3 has 14 residues.

The chain recombines TRBV18 with TRBJ2-1, with 8 positions matching TRBD2. Germline trimming cut 5 bases from V and 6 bases from J; bases unmatched to any gene: 12. The CDR3 is made up of 16 amino acids. Per germline, CDR1 KGHSH and CDR2 LQKENI. The CDR3 loop reads CASSLSAGGAINEQFF. The CDR3, as DNA: TGTGCCAGCTCATTAAGTGCGGGGGGAGCAATCAATGAGCAGTTCTTC.

V and J are TRBV19 and TRBJ2-1; 8 nucleotides line up with TRBD1. V lost 0 bases to trimming and J lost 8 bases; unmatched junction nucleotides: 18. From germline, CDR1 is LNHDA and CDR2 SQIVND (reference sequence). The CDR3 totals 19 residues. The CDR3 is CASSIDLPGTGPNKDEQFF. CDR3 nucleotides: TGTGCCAGTAGTATAGATCTTCCCGGGACAGGTCCGAATAAGGATGAGCAGTTCTTC. The full variable domain, its missing parts supplied by reference TRBV19 and TRBJ2-1, is DGGITQSPKYLFRKEGQNVTLSCEQNLNHDAMYWYRQDPGQGLRLIYYSQIVNDFQKGDIAEGYSVSREKKESFPLTVTSAQKNPTAFYLCASSIDLPGTGPNKDEQFFGPGTRLTVL.

The J gene is TRBJ1-5, the V gene TRBV19, with D maybe TRBD1 (5 bases). The CDR3 sequence is 15 residues long. The germline gives CDR1 LNHDA, CDR2 SQIVND (reference sequence). The V and J ends lost 3 bases and 4 bases respectively, with 13 bases between them. The CDR3 protein is CASSIQGVGNQPQHF. Here the CDR3 DNA reads TGTGCCAGTAGTATCCAAGGGGTCGGAAATCAGCCCCAGCATTTT.

The chain uses TRBV25-1 and TRBJ2-7, with 10 bases lining up with TRBD1. Germline CDR1 and CDR2: MGHDK and SYGVNS. Trimming cost V 4 bases and J 3 bases; bases outside gene matches: 0. CDR3 length: 13 amino acids. CDR3 DNA: TGTGCCAGCAGTGGGACAGGGGGCTACGAGCAGTACTTC. This codes for CASSGTGGYEQYF.

The chain carries TRBV6-4 and TRBJ2-3; D ambiguous. The CDR3 is 8 residues long. Trimming cost V 8 bases and J 14 bases, with 8 bases left between them. Germline CDR1 MRHNA, CDR2 SNTAGT. The CDR3 bases are TGTGCCAGCCTAATGCCGTATTTT. Translating it yields CASLMPYF.